The present T cell receptor beta chain was sequenced within a study of CXCR4 blockade with PD-1 therapy in pancreatic cancer. These archived tumors were resected from patients never given neoadjuvant therapy beforehand. Data came from immunoSEQ multiplex PCR; TCRdb stores just in-frame clones and leaves some out. The table has 800 or so clones, about 40% seen once; the top ten hold about 12%. The CDR3 contains 13 residues. V was pared by 4 bases and J by 4 bases, with 10 bases between. CDR1 LNHDA and CDR2 SQIVND come from the germline V gene (reference sequence). The sequencing input was tumor tissue. V is TRBV19 and J is TRBJ1-2, with D hard to call. The sequence was obtained from a human donor with pancreatic ductal adenocarcinoma. DNA of the CDR3: TGTGCCAGTAGTAACGGGGTAACCTATGGCTACACCTTC. Translated, it gives CASSNGVTYGYTF. Supplemented by reference TRBV19 and TRBJ1-2, the full variable domain reads DGGITQSPKYLFRKEGQNVTLSCEQNLNHDAMYWYRQDPGQGLRLIYYSQIVNDFQKGDIAEGYSVSREKKESFPLTVTSAQKNPTAFYLCASSNGVTYGYTFGSGTRLTVV.